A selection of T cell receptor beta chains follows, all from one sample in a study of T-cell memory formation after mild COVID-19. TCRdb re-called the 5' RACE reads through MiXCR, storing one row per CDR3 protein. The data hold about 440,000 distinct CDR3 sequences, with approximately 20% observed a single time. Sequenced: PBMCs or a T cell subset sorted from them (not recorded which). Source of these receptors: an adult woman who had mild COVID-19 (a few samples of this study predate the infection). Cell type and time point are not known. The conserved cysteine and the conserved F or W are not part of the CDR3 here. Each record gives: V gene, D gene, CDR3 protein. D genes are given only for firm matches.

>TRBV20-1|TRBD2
SADKTPAGVQETQY
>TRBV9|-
ASRDRNNEQF
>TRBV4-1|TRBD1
ASSQEETGRGSPLH
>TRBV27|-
ASGLGIDTGELF
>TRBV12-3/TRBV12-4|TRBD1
ASSQGATYEQY
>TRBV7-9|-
ASSFRLAADTQY
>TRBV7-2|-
ASSLGELAPRETQY
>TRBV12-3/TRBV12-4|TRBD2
ASILSNGGAGDTQY
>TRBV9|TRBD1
ASSVARGQDLNYGYT
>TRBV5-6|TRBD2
ASSFGTSFEQY
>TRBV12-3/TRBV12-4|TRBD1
ASTHRAGGSYEQY
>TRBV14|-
ASSQHRTVNTEAF
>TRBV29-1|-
SVEDWRDPYEQY
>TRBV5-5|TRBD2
ASSPGASGMDTQY
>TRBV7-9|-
ASSLIGGGVEQY
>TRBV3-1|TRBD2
ASSQLTGGVIADTQY
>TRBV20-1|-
SARDRRIGAGKSTDTQY
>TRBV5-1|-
ASSFMVQETQY
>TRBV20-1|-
SARVGGLSSYNEQF
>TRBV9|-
ASSVDGASKNIQY
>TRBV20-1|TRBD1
SASRTGYGYT
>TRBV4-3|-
ASSQLSTLGVTQY
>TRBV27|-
ASSRGALAKNIQY
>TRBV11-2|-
ASSPDHSYEQY